The 27 T cell receptor beta chains listed next were all sequenced from one sample in a study of T-cell reconstitution after alpha-beta-depleted transplantation in children. Preparation of the TCRbeta library was carried out with unique molecular identifiers. Via MiXCR, TCRdb re-called the PCR reads, giving one row per CDR3 protein. The sample lists 350,000 to 500,000 distinct CDR3 sequences, over 40% occurring once. The material was PBMCs, obtained before TCRalphabeta/CD19-depleted stem cell transplant. These receptors were collected from a girl aged 2 to 10 with aplastic anemia, due to receive a stem cell transplant.

CDR3 nucleotide sequence: TGTGCCAGCAGCCGGGGGCGGGGCACAGATACGCAGTATTTT. Its protein is CASSRGRGTDTQYF. This chain uses TRBV6-1 with TRBJ2-3; tentatively, D is TRBD1 or TRBD2 (6 bases each). Germline values: CDR1 MNHNS, CDR2 SASEGT. Between the trimmed V and J ends, which lost 6 bases and 1 base, there was a span of 11 bases. The CDR3 totals 14 residues.

The chain joins TRBV27 to TRBJ2-7; 11 nucleotides line up with TRBD2. Losses at the gene ends were 2 bases for V and 3 bases for J; bases not matched to a gene: 3. CDR1 is MNHEY, CDR2 SMNVEV, per germline (reference sequence). The CDR3 covers 15 residues. The CDR3 DNA is TGTGCCAGCAGTTTAGGGGGACTAGCGGTCTACGAGCAGTACTTC. Translation gives CASSLGGLAVYEQYF.

The CDR3 spells CASGTSGDTDTQYF. CDR3 DNA: TGCGCCAGCGGGACTAGCGGGGACACAGATACGCAGTATTTT. The rearrangement links TRBV5-1 to TRBJ2-3, with TRBD2 identical over 13 bases. The germline V gene has CDR1 SGHRS and CDR2 YFSETQ. V dropped 7 bases and J dropped 2; count of bases not matched to a gene: 1. The CDR3 runs 14 residues.

The J gene is TRBJ1-5, the V gene TRBV5-5; 8 bases map to TRBD1. The CDR3 sequence is 15 residues long. Germline V gene data show CDR1 as SGHKS and CDR2 as YYEKEE (reference sequence). V shed 3 bases and J 1 base; nucleotides not matched to a gene: 3. CDR3 DNA: TGTGCCAGCAGCTGGACAGGGAAGAGCAATCAGCCCCAGCATTTT. Encoded protein: CASSWTGKSNQPQHF.

The chain recombines TRBV4-1 with TRBJ1-1, with 8 bases fitting TRBD1. The germline CDR1 and CDR2 sequences are MGHRA and YSYEKL. Germline trimming cut 1 base from V and 1 base from J; bases unmatched to any gene: 2. The CDR3 is 15 amino acids. The CDR3 region has the DNA TGCGCCAGCAGCCAAGTCGGACAGGGGAACACTGAAGCTTTCTTT. Amino acids: CASSQVGQGNTEAFF.

This chain connects TRBV27 to TRBJ2-1; D ambiguous. Per the germline V gene, CDR1 is MNHEY and CDR2 is SMNVEV (reference sequence). V was pared by 3 bases and J by 7 bases, with 13 bases between. The CDR3 has 14 amino acids. In DNA, the CDR3 is TGTGCCAGCAGTTTTCGGCCGTTCGGGAATGAGCAGTTCTTC. Amino acid sequence: CASSFRPFGNEQFF.

The chain has TRBV30 and TRBJ1-2, with D maybe TRBD1 (6 bases). With 8 bases removed from V and 6 bases from J, the gap between germline ends came to 13 bases. The germline CDR1 and CDR2 sequences are GTSNPN and SVGIG (reference sequence). This CDR3 comprises 11 residues. CDR3 protein: CAGKDSHGYTF. DNA of the CDR3: TGTGCCGGAAAGGACAGTCATGGCTACACCTTC.

This chain links TRBV7-9 with TRBJ2-5; 9 nucleotides match TRBD1. CDR1 SEHNR and CDR2 FQNEAQ come from the germline V gene (reference sequence). The J segment lost 3 bases and the V segment lost 11 bases, leaving 4 bases of the junction unmatched. CDR3 length: 12 amino acids. The CDR3 DNA sequence: TGTGCCCTAGGGACAGGGAAAGAGACCCAGTACTTC. It translates to CALGTGKETQYF.

This clonotype was seen ten or more times. The CDR3 DNA reads TGCAGTGCTGAGCCGGCGTCGATCCCAGACGAGCAGTACTTC. Its translation is CSAEPASIPDEQYF. The chain combines TRBV20-1 with TRBJ2-7; D remains ambiguous. The germline gives CDR1 DFQATT, CDR2 SNEGSKA (reference sequence). The CDR3 spans 14 residues. V gave up 5 bases and J gave up 5 bases, with 19 bases separating them.

The chain is built from TRBV7-7 and TRBJ2-5; 10 positions match TRBD2. Germline V gives CDR1 SSHAT, CDR2 FNYEAQ (reference sequence). Trimming took 6 bases from V and 4 from J; bases not matched to a gene: 8. The CDR3 runs 15 residues. This chain's CDR3 is CASSPSGGAGETQYF. The CDR3 coding sequence is TGTGCCAGCAGTCCCAGCGGGGGGGCCGGAGAGACCCAGTACTTC.

The V call is TRBV12-5, the J call TRBJ2-3, with 9 bases lining up with TRBD2. The CDR3 totals 17 residues. Germline V gene lookup returns CDR1 LGHNT and CDR2 FRNRAP. Germline trimming cut 2 bases from V and 5 bases from J; bases unmatched to any gene: 11. The CDR3 region is CASGLSWVAGVKDTQYF. CDR3 coding DNA: TGTGCTAGTGGTTTGTCCTGGGTAGCGGGAGTGAAAGATACGCAGTATTTT.

J is TRBJ2-3 and V is TRBV28; possible D gene TRBD2, 6 bases. The V and J ends lost 5 bases and 3 bases respectively, with 18 bases between them. Germline V gene sequence: CDR1 MDHEN, CDR2 SYDVKM. The CDR3 extends over 16 amino acids. The CDR3 coding sequence is TGTGCCAGCAGTACGGGACTCCCCGGGAGAACAGATACGCAGTATTTT. This translates into CASSTGLPGRTDTQYF.

The chain joins TRBV7-2 to TRBJ2-1, with 10 bases matching TRBD2. In germline, CDR1 is SGHTA, CDR2 FQGNSA. Germline trimming cut 4 bases from V and 3 bases from J; bases unmatched to any gene: 3. This CDR3 has 15 residues. The CDR3 bases are TGTGCCAGCAGCTCGACTAGCGGGTTCTACAATGAGCAGTTCTTC. Protein product: CASSSTSGFYNEQFF. The whole variable domain, remainder taken from reference TRBV7-2 and TRBJ2-1, is GAGVSQSPSNKVTEKGKDVELRCDPISGHTALYWYRQSLGQGLEFLIYFQGNSAPDKSGLPSDRFSAERTGGSVSTLTIQRTQQEDSAVYLCASSSTSGFYNEQFFGPGTRLTVL.

The V call is TRBV6-1, the J call TRBJ1-4; D is perhaps TRBD1 (5 bases). The germline CDR1 and CDR2 sequences are MNHNS and SASEGT. Trimming left V 7 bases short and J 8 bases short, with 14 bases between. The CDR3 is made up of 13 amino acids. This CDR3 reads CASTRDLWEKLFF. CDR3 sequence (DNA): TGTGCCAGCACTCGGGACCTGTGGGAAAAACTGTTTTTT.

This clonotype was recorded once. This chain connects TRBV29-1 to TRBJ1-4, with 9 nucleotides matching TRBD1. The ends lost 3 bases at V and 5 bases at J; junction bases unmatched: 4. The CDR3 has 14 amino acids. CDR1 and CDR2 from the germline V gene are SQVTM and ANQGSEA. This chain's CDR3 is CSVEPGQGNEKLFF. In DNA, the CDR3 is TGCAGCGTTGAGCCGGGACAGGGAAATGAAAAACTGTTTTTT.

In regard to this clonotype: The junction shows a germline mismatch at one end, possibly a read error. The chain couples TRBV3-1 to TRBJ2-7; TRBD1 aligns across 7 bases. This CDR3 is 17 amino acids long. Germline CDR1 reads LGHDT; CDR2 reads YNNKEL (reference sequence). CDR3 in amino acids: CATSPLAGYRGGNEQYF. In DNA, the CDR3 is TGTGCCACCAGCCCCCTCGCGGGCTACAGGGGTGGGAACGAGCAGTACTTC.

This clonotype was picked up many times. The CDR3 protein is CASSQERLLGGYGYTF. The CDR3 DNA is TGTGCCAGCAGCCAAGAACGGCTCCTGGGAGGATATGGCTACACCTTC. The rearrangement links TRBV3-1 to TRBJ1-2; D is unresolved. CDR3 length equals 16 residues. Trimming left V 0 bases short and J 5 bases short, with 16 bases between. In germline, CDR1 is LGHDT, CDR2 YNNKEL (reference sequence). The entire variable domain, with the rest obtained from reference TRBV3-1 and TRBJ1-2, is as follows: DTAVSQTPKYLVTQMGNDKSIKCEQNLGHDTMYWYKQDSKKFLKIMFSYNNKELIINETVPNRFSPKSPDKAHLNLHINSLELGDSAVYFCASSQERLLGGYGYTFGSGTRLTVV.

This clonotype has ten or more counts. J is TRBJ2-3 and V is TRBV5-1, with D possibly matching TRBD1 (5 bases). The CDR3 runs to 14 residues. Germline V CDR1 and CDR2: SGHRS, YFSETQ. Trimming left V 2 bases short and J 8 bases short, with 15 bases between. The CDR3 DNA reads as TGCGCCAGCAGCTTACCAAGGGGCTGGGGTACGCAGTATTTT. Encoded protein: CASSLPRGWGTQYF.

The chain links TRBV5-1 to TRBJ2-1, with a tentative D call TRBD1 (5 bases). The V gene lost 1 base and the J gene lost 2 bases, with 7 bases spanning the gap. CDR3 size: 14 residues. In germline, CDR1 is SGHRS, CDR2 YFSETQ. The CDR3 sequence is CASSLQGTYNEQFF. CDR3 sequence (DNA): TGCGCCAGCAGCTTGCAGGGCACCTACAATGAGCAGTTCTTC.

V is TRBV29-1 and J is TRBJ2-3; possible D gene TRBD2, 5 bases. The V gene's germline CDR1 is SQVTM and CDR2 ANQGSEA. Trimming took 5 bases from V and 5 from J, leaving 17 bases between them. The CDR3 loop spans 14 amino acids. The CDR3 nucleotides are TGCAGCGTTTTACTCCTGAGAGGGAGAGATACGCAGTATTTT. Translating it yields CSVLLLRGRDTQYF.

The V gene is TRBV5-1, the J gene TRBJ2-7; possible D gene TRBD2, 7 bases. The CDR3 totals 14 residues. Trimming stripped 4 bases from V and 5 bases from J, with 16 bases between. Germline V gives CDR1 SGHRS, CDR2 YFSETQ. CDR3 nucleotides: TGCGCCAGCAGCCCGGGGGGCCGTGGTAACGAGCAGTACTTC. Protein product: CASSPGGRGNEQYF. Looking up the rest from reference TRBV5-1 and TRBJ2-7 gives the full variable domain: KAGVTQTPRYLIKTRGQQVTLSCSPISGHRSVSWYQQTPGQGLQFLFEYFSETQRNKGNFPGRFSGRQFSNSRSEMNVSTLELGDSALYLCASSPGGRGNEQYFGPGTRLTVT.

The V gene is TRBV28, the J gene TRBJ2-3; D not resolved. Germline values: CDR1 MDHEN, CDR2 SYDVKM. The length of the CDR3 is 16 residues. The V and J ends lost 2 bases and 2 bases respectively, with 14 bases between them. In nucleotides, the CDR3 is TGTGCCAGCAGTTTACACGACCGATTGACCACAGATACGCAGTATTTT. Encoded protein: CASSLHDRLTTDTQYF. The full variable domain, with the rest looked up from reference TRBV28 and TRBJ2-3, is DVKVTQSSRYLVKRTGEKVFLECVQDMDHENMFWYRQDPGLGLRLIYFSYDVKMKEKGDIPEGYSVSREKKERFSLILESASTNQTSMYLCASSLHDRLTTDTQYFGPGTRLTVL.

DNA for the CDR3: TGTGCCTTCCATGACAGGCCTGGGGCTGAAGCTTTCTTT. It specifies CAFHDRPGAEAFF. The chain couples TRBV30 to TRBJ1-1, with D maybe TRBD1 (6 bases). CDR1 is GTSNPN, CDR2 SVGIG, per germline (reference sequence). Trimming shortened V by 7 bases and J by 6 bases, and 18 bases separated the two germline ends. The CDR3 is 13 amino acids. The full variable domain, in which reference TRBV30 and TRBJ1-1 provide the parts outside the CDR3, is SQTIHQWPATLVQPVGSPLSLECTVEGTSNPNLYWYRQAAGRGLQLLFYSVGIGQISSEVPQNLSASRPQDRQFILSSKKLLLSDSGFYLCAFHDRPGAEAFFGQGTRLTVV.

This clonotype was seen a single time. Here the CDR3 DNA reads TGTGCCAGCAGCTTGGACCCCACGTGGGCCTACGAGCAGTACTTC. Its protein is CASSLDPTWAYEQYF. The chain couples TRBV7-9 to TRBJ2-7; D is unclear. Germline CDR1 SEHNR, CDR2 FQNEAQ (reference sequence). Trimming stripped 3 bases from V and 2 bases from J, with 14 bases between. This CDR3 is built from 15 residues.

The J gene is TRBJ2-7, the V gene TRBV30; the D is unclear. Germline CDR1 GTSNPN, CDR2 SVGIG (reference sequence). The CDR3 is made up of 13 amino acids. The ends were cut back, 1 base at V and 0 bases at J, with 7 bases in the middle. This CDR3 reads CAWSDGSSYEQYF. In nucleotides, the CDR3 is TGTGCCTGGAGTGACGGCAGCTCCTACGAGCAGTACTTC.

The V call is TRBV20-1, the J call TRBJ2-1; 10 nucleotides align to TRBD2. CDR3 length: 21 amino acids. V lost 0 bases to trimming and J lost 2 bases; unmatched junction nucleotides: 19. CDR1 is DFQATT and CDR2 is SNEGSKA in the germline V gene (reference sequence). Written as DNA, the CDR3 is TGCAGTGCTAGAGACGAGAGCCGGTTAACTAGCGGGAATGCTGCCTACAATGAGCAGTTCTTC. The encoded protein is CSARDESRLTSGNAAYNEQFF.

Comments on this clonotype: A read error may produce the germline difference seen at one junction end. The chain links TRBV20-1 to TRBJ2-4; D tentatively reads TRBD1 or TRBD2 (5 bases each). The CDR3 spans 13 residues. Per the germline V gene, CDR1 is DFQATT and CDR2 is SNEGSKA (reference sequence). The CDR3 sequence: CSARGTAGDLQYF. The CDR3 DNA sequence: TGCAGTGCCAGAGGCACGGCCGGGGACCTCCAGTACTTC.